These T cell receptor beta chains were read from a single sample in a study of tumor-infiltrating lymphocytes in primary liver carcinoma. TCRdb reprocessed the multiplex PCR reads with MiXCR, giving one entry per CDR3 protein. This table holds about 54,000 distinct CDR3 sequences, over 65% found once. The sequencing input was liver tumor tissue from sampling region 2. All receptors derive from a man in his forties with primary liver carcinoma and hepatitis B virus infection. CDR3s include the opening cysteine and the closing phenylalanine or tryptophan.

V: TRBV6-2/TRBV6-3; J: TRBJ2-4; CDR3: CASGPPGLGVSLTKNIQYF
V: TRBV11-2; J: TRBJ2-1; CDR3: CTWGGLYNEQFF
V: TRBV4-1; J: TRBJ2-1; CDR3: CASSQVGTEQFF
V: TRBV11-2; J: TRBJ2-7; CDR3: CASSIEPPGQGSYEQYF
V: TRBV18; J: TRBJ1-5; CDR3: CASSPPARAGNQPQHF
V: TRBV6-5; J: TRBJ2-6; CDR3: CASSLWTGMKAGASILTF
V: TRBV29-1; J: TRBJ2-6; CDR3: CSTFLAGYGANVLTF
V: TRBV11-2; J: TRBJ2-7; CDR3: CASNLSVGLAGGGYERYF
V: TRBV4-1; J: TRBJ1-5; CDR3: CASSQNRMIQPQHF
V: TRBV6-1; J: TRBJ1-1; CDR3: CTTSGQALEAFF
V: TRBV4-1; J: TRBJ2-1; CDR3: CANGQVSSSLGEQFF
V: TRBV4-2; J: TRBJ2-7; CDR3: CASSQELAGSYEPCF
V: TRBV6-6; J: TRBJ2-2; CDR3: CASSPWATSDTGELFF
V: TRBV5-4; J: TRBJ2-5; CDR3: CPSKLDLPQETQYF
V: TRBV11-2; J: TRBJ2-2; CDR3: CATGQGNTGELFF
V: TRBV11-2; J: TRBJ2-3; CDR3: CANSLESGTDTQYF
V: TRBV7-8; J: TRBJ2-2; CDR3: CASSLPPPELFF
V: TRBV16; J: TRBJ2-1; CDR3: CASSQVAGEVDEQFF
V: TRBV6-2/TRBV6-3; J: TRBJ2-2; CDR3: CASSYSSSIGEPFF
V: TRBV28; J: TRBJ1-2; CDR3: CASTSTGTGVTPDALYGYTF
V: TRBV28; J: TRBJ2-3; CDR3: CASSLGGTNTDRQYF
V: TRBV30; J: TRBJ2-5; CDR3: CAWSGGLETQYF
V: TRBV11-2; J: TRBJ1-2; CDR3: CASREMDTTYGNTF
V: TRBV11-2; J: TRBJ1-2; CDR3: CASSPADRDYGYTF
V: TRBV11-2; J: .; CDR3: CARSLVGVGSRQETQFF
V: TRBV29-1; J: TRBJ2-1; CDR3: CSVEDRLGSGHSYNEHFF
V: TRBV6-1; J: TRBJ2-7; CDR3: CASNPGTVSYEQYF
V: TRBV12-3/TRBV12-4; J: TRBJ2-3; CDR3: CASNFRIRTDTQYF
V: TRBV28; J: TRBJ1-1; CDR3: CASSYRDSGGTEAFF
V: TRBV5-1; J: TRBJ2-7; CDR3: CASSSERGGYEQYF
V: TRBV6-1; J: TRBJ2-7; CDR3: CVSKVRQSSYEQYF
V: TRBV2; J: TRBJ2-6; CDR3: CAGSDISGAIVMTF
V: TRBV9; J: TRBJ2-1; CDR3: CASSDQGTANEQFF
V: TRBV5-4; J: TRBJ2-2; CDR3: CASSRTGGVTGELFF
V: TRBV28; J: TRBJ2-7; CDR3: CASSLRDSYEQYF